Listed here are 11 T cell receptor beta chains from one sample, sequenced in a study of CD8 T cells in ankylosing spondylitis. TCRdb independently ran MiXCR on the 5' RACE reads; one entry per CDR3 protein. The sample lists 200,000 to 300,000 distinct CDR3 sequences, 8% to 9.5% occurring once. Sequencing was performed on blood, either unsorted or a sorted T cell fraction (not recorded which). These receptors came from a male donor with ankylosing spondylitis or in good health (not recorded which).

This clonotype was picked up one time. The chain has TRBV6-2 or TRBV6-3 and TRBJ2-3; TRBD2 aligns across 8 bases. Germline CDR1 is MNHEY and CDR2 is SVGEGT. The CDR3 totals 14 residues. The J segment lost 9 bases and the V segment lost 8 bases, leaving 13 bases of the junction unmatched. The CDR3 region is CASGGSGAPATQYF. The DNA of the CDR3 is TGTGCCAGCGGGGGTAGCGGGGCTCCGGCAACGCAGTATTTT.

The V call is TRBV2, the J call TRBJ1-6; a weak D match, TRBD1 (5 bases). This CDR3 has 16 amino acids. Trimming shortened V by 4 bases and J by 0 bases, and 10 bases separated the two germline ends. Germline values: CDR1 SNHLY, CDR2 FYNNEI. The chain's CDR3 is CASSGGVSSYNSPLHF. CDR3 DNA: TGTGCCAGCAGTGGGGGGGTGAGCTCCTATAATTCACCCCTCCACTTT.

This clonotype was seen ten or more times. This rearrangement joins TRBV7-9 to TRBJ1-5; 7 nucleotides match TRBD1. Germline V gives CDR1 SEHNR, CDR2 FQNEAQ (reference sequence). This CDR3 is 15 amino acids long. V gave up 1 base and J gave up 3 bases; unmatched junction bases: 3. CDR3 in amino acids: CASSLGDSLNQPQHF. In nucleotides, the CDR3 is TGTGCCAGCAGCTTAGGGGACAGCCTCAATCAGCCCCAGCATTTT.

In its sample, this clonotype was seen many times. The genes are TRBV12-3 or TRBV12-4 and TRBJ2-4; D possibly corresponds to TRBD1 (6 bases). There are 15 residues in the CDR3. Trimming pared 4 bases from V and 3 bases from J, leaving 13 bases between. In DNA form, the CDR3 reads TGTGCCAGCAGTTATACAGGGTTAGGCAAAAACATTCAGTACTTC. The encoded protein is CASSYTGLGKNIQYF.

This clonotype was counted ten times or more. This chain uses TRBV10-3 with TRBJ2-1, with a tentative D call TRBD1 (6 bases). This CDR3 is 14 amino acids long. Germline loops: CDR1 ENHRY, CDR2 SYGVKD. Deletions cut 9 bases from V and 0 bases from J, with 12 bases between. This CDR3 reads CAMSRDNSYNEQFF. CDR3 DNA: TGTGCCATGTCCCGGGACAACTCCTACAATGAGCAGTTCTTC.

This clonotype showed up many times. V is TRBV6-2 or TRBV6-3 and J is TRBJ2-2, with a tentative D call TRBD2 (6 bases). Trimming shortened V by 8 bases and J by 4 bases, and 14 bases separated the two germline ends. The CDR3 totals 14 residues. Germline V gene sequence: CDR1 MNHEY, CDR2 SVGEGT. CDR3 protein: CASRTASATGELFF. CDR3 in DNA: TGTGCCAGCCGTACTGCTAGCGCCACCGGGGAGCTGTTTTTT.

This clonotype appeared many times. CDR3: CASSSTAGLWGYTF. The CDR3 DNA reads as TGTGCCAGCAGCTCAACCGCGGGTTTGTGGGGCTACACCTTC. The chain uses TRBV5-4 and TRBJ1-2; unclear D gene. The CDR3 is 14 amino acids. Germline V gene data show CDR1 as SGHNT and CDR2 as YYREEE (reference sequence). The V gene lost 3 bases and the J gene lost 8 bases, with 17 bases spanning the gap. The full variable domain, its missing parts supplied by reference TRBV5-4 and TRBJ1-2, is ETGVTQSPTHLIKTRGQQVTLRCSSQSGHNTVSWYQQALGQGPQFIFQYYREEENGRGNFPPRFSGLQFPNYSSELNVNALELDDSALYLCASSSTAGLWGYTFGSGTRLTVV.

There are many counts of this clonotype. The chain joins TRBV6-2 or TRBV6-3 to TRBJ2-5; no reliable D call. CDR1 and CDR2 from the germline V gene are MNHEY and SVGEGT. The CDR3 length is 16 residues. V was cut by 2 bases and J by 0 bases, with 13 bases left in between. CDR3 bases: TGTGCCAGCAGTTACCACGACCTGGGGTACCAAGAGACCCAGTACTTC. Translating gives CASSYHDLGYQETQYF.

This clonotype was seen many times. The V and J genes are TRBV10-3 and TRBJ2-7, with 8 bases fitting TRBD1. The CDR3 extends over 13 amino acids. CDR1 and CDR2 from the germline V gene are ENHRY and SYGVKD. Losses at the gene ends were 5 bases for V and 5 bases for J; bases not matched to a gene: 5. CDR3 amino acids: CAISLDRDDEQYF. The CDR3 DNA sequence: TGTGCCATCAGTTTGGACAGGGACGACGAGCAGTACTTC.

The sample holds many counts of this clonotype. This chain uses TRBV5-1 with TRBJ1-2; D remains unclear. CDR1 and CDR2 (germline): SGHRS, YFSETQ. This CDR3 comprises 14 residues. V was shortened by 0 bases and J by 2 bases, with 8 bases between the two germline ends. CDR3 loop: CASSLVGGNYGYTF. CDR3 bases: TGCGCCAGCAGCTTGGTAGGAGGGAACTATGGCTACACCTTC. The variable domain in full, completed from reference TRBV5-1 and TRBJ1-2, reads KAGVTQTPRYLIKTRGQQVTLSCSPISGHRSVSWYQQTPGQGLQFLFEYFSETQRNKGNFPGRFSGRQFSNSRSEMNVSTLELGDSALYLCASSLVGGNYGYTFGSGTRLTVV.

This clonotype was counted at least ten times. The V gene is TRBV29-1, the J gene TRBJ1-2, with D hard to call. The CDR3 is 10 residues long. CDR1 and CDR2 from the germline V gene are SQVTM and ANQGSEA. The ends were cut back, 6 bases at V and 3 bases at J, with 5 bases in the middle. The chain's CDR3 is CSVRDYGYTF. The DNA of the CDR3 is TGCAGCGTGAGGGACTATGGCTACACCTTC. The entire variable domain, with the rest obtained from reference TRBV29-1 and TRBJ1-2, is as follows: SAVISQKPSRDICQRGTSLTIQCQVDSQVTMMFWYRQQPGQSLTLIATANQGSEATYESGFVIDKFPISRPNLTFSTLTVSNMSPEDSSIYLCSVRDYGYTFGSGTRLTVV.